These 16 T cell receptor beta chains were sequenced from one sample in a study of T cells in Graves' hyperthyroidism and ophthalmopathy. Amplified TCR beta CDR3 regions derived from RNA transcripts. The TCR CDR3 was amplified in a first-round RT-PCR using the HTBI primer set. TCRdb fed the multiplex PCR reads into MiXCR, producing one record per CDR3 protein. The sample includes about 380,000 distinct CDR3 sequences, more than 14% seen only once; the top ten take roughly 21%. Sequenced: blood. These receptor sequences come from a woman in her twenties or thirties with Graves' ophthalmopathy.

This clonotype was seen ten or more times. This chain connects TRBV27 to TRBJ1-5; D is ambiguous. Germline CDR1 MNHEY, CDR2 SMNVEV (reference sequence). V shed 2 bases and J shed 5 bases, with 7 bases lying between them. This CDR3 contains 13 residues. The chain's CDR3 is CASSLHRYQPQHF. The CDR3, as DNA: TGTGCCAGCAGTTTACACCGGTATCAGCCCCAGCATTTT.

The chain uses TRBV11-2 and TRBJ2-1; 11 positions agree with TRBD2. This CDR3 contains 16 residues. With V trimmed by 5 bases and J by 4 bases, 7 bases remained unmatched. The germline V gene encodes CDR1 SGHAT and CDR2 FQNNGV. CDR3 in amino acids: CASSPTGLAGYNEQFF. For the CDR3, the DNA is TGTGCCAGCAGCCCAACCGGACTAGCGGGTTACAATGAGCAGTTCTTC. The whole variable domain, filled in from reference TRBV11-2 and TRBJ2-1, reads EAGVAQSPRYKIIEKRQSVAFWCNPISGHATLYWYQQILGQGPKLLIQFQNNGVVDDSQLPKDRFSAERLKGVDSTLKIQPAKLEDSAVYLCASSPTGLAGYNEQFFGPGTRLTVL.

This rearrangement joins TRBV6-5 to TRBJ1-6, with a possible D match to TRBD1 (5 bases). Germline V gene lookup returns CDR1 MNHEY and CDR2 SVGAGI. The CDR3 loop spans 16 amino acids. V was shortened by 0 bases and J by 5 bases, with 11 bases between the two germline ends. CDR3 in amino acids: CASSYSGAGNNSPLHF. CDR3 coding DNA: TGTGCCAGCAGTTACTCCGGCGCAGGGAATAATTCACCCCTCCACTTT.

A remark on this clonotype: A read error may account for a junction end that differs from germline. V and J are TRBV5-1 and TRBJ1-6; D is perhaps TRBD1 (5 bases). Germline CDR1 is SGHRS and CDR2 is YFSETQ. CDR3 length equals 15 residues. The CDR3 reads CARSLGPLPGSPLHF. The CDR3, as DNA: TGCGCCAGGAGCTTGGGACCCCTACCCGGTTCACCCCTCCACTTT. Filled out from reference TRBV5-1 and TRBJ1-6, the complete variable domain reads KAGVTQTPRYLIKTRGQQVTLSCSPISGHRSVSWYQQTPGQGLQFLFEYFSETQRNKGNFPGRFSGRQFSNSRSEMNVSTLELGDSALYLCARSLGPLPGSPLHFGNGTRLTVT.

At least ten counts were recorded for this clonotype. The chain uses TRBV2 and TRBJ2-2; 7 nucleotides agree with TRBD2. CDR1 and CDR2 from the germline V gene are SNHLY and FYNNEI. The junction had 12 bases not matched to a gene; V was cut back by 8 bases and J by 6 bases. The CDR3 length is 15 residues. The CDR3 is CASEPGGGYAGELFF. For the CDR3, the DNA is TGTGCCAGCGAACCGGGCGGGGGTTATGCCGGGGAGCTGTTTTTT.

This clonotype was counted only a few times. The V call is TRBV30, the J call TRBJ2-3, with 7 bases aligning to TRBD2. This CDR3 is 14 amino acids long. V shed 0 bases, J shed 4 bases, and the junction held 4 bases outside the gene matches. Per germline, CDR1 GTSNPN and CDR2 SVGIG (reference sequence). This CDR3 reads CAWSVRGVPDTQYF. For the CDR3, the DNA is TGTGCCTGGAGTGTACGGGGGGTTCCAGATACGCAGTATTTT.

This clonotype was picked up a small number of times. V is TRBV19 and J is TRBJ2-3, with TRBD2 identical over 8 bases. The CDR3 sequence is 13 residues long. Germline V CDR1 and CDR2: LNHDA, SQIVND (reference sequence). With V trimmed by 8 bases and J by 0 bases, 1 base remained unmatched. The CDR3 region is CASCGGSTDTQYF. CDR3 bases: TGTGCCAGTTGCGGGGGGAGCACAGATACGCAGTATTTT. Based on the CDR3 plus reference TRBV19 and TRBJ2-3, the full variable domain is DGGITQSPKYLFRKEGQNVTLSCEQNLNHDAMYWYRQDPGQGLRLIYYSQIVNDFQKGDIAEGYSVSREKKESFPLTVTSAQKNPTAFYLCASCGGSTDTQYFGPGTRLTVL.

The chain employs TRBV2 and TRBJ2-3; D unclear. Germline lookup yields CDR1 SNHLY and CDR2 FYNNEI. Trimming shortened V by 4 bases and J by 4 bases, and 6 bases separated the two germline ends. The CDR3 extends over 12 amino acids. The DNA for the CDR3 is TGTGCCAGCAGTGCTAAGCCAGATACGCAGTATTTT. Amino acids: CASSAKPDTQYF.

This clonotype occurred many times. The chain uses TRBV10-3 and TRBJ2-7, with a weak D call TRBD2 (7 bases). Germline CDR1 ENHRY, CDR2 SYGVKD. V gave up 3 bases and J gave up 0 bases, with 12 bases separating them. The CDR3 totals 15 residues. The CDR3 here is CAISERGATSYEQYF. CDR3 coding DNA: TGTGCCATCAGTGAACGGGGGGCAACCTCCTACGAGCAGTACTTC.

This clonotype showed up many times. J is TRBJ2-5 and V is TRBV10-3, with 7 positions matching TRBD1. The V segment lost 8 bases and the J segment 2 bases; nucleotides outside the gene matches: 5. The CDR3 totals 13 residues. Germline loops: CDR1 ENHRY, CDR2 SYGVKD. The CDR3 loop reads CAIRQGPQETQYF. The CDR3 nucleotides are TGTGCCATCCGACAGGGCCCACAAGAGACCCAGTACTTC.

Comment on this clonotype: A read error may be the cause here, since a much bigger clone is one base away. CDR3 region: CAARSTGTDTQYF. The CDR3, as DNA: TGTGCCGCCCGCTCGACAGGGACAGATACGCAGTATTTT. The genes are TRBV24-1 and TRBJ2-3; TRBD1 matches 7 bases. The CDR3 covers 13 residues. J lost 3 bases, V lost 12 bases, and 8 bases had no gene match. Germline V gene lookup returns CDR1 KGHDR and CDR2 SFDVKD.

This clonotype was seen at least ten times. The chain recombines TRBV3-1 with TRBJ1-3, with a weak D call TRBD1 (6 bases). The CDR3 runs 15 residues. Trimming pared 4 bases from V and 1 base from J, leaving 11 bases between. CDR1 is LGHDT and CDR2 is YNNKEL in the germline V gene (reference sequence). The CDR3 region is CASSRGRWSGNTIYF. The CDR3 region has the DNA TGTGCCAGCAGCCGGGGGCGCTGGTCTGGAAACACCATATATTTT.

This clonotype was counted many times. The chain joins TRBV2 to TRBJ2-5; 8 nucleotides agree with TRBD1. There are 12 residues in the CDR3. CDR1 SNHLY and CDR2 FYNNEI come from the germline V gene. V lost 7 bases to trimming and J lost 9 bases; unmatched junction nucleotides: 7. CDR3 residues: CASTEDRVAQYF. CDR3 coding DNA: TGTGCCAGCACCGAGGACAGGGTGGCCCAGTACTTC.

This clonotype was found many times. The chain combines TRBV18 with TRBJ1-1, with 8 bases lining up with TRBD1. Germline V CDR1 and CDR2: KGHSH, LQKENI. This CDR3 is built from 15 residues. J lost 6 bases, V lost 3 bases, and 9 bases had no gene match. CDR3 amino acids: CASSPQTGATAEAFF. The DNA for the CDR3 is TGTGCCAGCTCACCCCAGACAGGGGCTACGGCTGAAGCTTTCTTT.

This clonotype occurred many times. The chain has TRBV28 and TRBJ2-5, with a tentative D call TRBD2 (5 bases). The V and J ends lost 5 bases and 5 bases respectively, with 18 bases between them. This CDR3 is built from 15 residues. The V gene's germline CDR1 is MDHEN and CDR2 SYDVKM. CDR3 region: CASSVPDGGSETQYF. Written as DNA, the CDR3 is TGTGCCAGCAGTGTCCCGGACGGAGGATCTGAGACCCAGTACTTC.

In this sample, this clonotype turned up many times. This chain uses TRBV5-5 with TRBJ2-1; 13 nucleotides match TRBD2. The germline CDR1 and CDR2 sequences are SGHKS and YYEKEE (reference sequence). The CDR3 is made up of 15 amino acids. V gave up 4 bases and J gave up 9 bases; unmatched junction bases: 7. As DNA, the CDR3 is TGTGCCAGCAGCACTAGCGGGGGGGCCGGGAGTGAGCAGTTCTTC. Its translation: CASSTSGGAGSEQFF. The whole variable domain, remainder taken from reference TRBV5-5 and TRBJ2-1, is DAGVTQSPTHLIKTRGQQVTLRCSPISGHKSVSWYQQVLGQGPQFIFQYYEKEERGRGNFPDRFSARQFPNYSSELNVNALLLGDSALYLCASSTSGGAGSEQFFGPGTRLTVL.